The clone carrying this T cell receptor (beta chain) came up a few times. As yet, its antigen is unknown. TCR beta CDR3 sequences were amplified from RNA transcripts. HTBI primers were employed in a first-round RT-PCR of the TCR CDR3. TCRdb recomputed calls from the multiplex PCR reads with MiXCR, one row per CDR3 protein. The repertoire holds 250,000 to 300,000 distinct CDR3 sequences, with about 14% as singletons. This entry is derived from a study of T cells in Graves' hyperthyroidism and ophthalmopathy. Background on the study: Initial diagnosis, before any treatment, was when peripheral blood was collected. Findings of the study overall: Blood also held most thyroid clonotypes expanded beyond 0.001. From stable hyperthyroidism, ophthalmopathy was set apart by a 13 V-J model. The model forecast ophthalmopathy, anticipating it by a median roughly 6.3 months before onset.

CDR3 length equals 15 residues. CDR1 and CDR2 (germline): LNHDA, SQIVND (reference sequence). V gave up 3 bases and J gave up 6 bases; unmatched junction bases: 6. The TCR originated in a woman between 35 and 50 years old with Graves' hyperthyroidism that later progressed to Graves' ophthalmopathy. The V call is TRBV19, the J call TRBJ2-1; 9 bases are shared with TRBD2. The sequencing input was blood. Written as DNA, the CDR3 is TGTGCCAGTAGTATCGGGCGGGAGGGCCCCAATGAGCAGTTCTTC. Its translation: CASSIGREGPNEQFF.